The rows below give T cell receptor beta chains drawn from one sample of a study of blood T cell repertoires in COVID-19. Here immunoSEQ multiplex PCR was the method, and the copy in TCRdb shows in-frame clones only, minus some. The table has about 25,000 clones, around 81% seen once; the top ten hold approximately 7%. Input material: peripheral blood. The origin of the receptors is a man in his 70s with acute or convalescent COVID-19. Each CDR3 is given with its conserved first and last residue. D genes are given only for firm matches. The size of a clone is reported for some rows only, either as once, few or many, or as a class for expanded clones.

len,v_gene,d_gene,abundance,j_gene,CDR3aa,CDR3nt
15,TRBV9,TRBD1,-,TRBJ2-7,CASSGGQAFTNEQYF,TGTGCCAGCAGCGGGGGACAGGCTTTCACCAACGAGCAGTACTTC
15,TRBV5-4,-,-,TRBJ1-5,CASSQDGDSNQPQHF,TGTGCCAGCAGTCAGGACGGGGATAGCAATCAGCCCCAGCATTTT
14,TRBV4-1,-,-,TRBJ2-7,CASSQAESSYEQYF,TGCGCCAGCAGCCAAGCGGAGAGCTCCTACGAGCAGTACTTC
13,TRBV6-5,-,-,TRBJ1-5,CASSQDNNQPQHF,TGTGCCAGCAGTCAGGACAACAATCAGCCCCAGCATTTT
16,TRBV6-1,TRBD1,few,TRBJ1-3,CASSGGQGYSGNTIYF,TGTGCCAGCAGTGGGGGACAGGGTTACTCTGGAAACACCATATATTTT
15,TRBV3-1/TRBV3-2,TRBD1,-,TRBJ1-6,CASSLGTGTNSPLHF,TGTGCCAGCAGCCTCGGGACAGGGACCAATTCACCCCTCCACTTT
13,TRBV2,TRBD1,-,TRBJ1-4,CASNDRGEEKLFF,TGTGCCAGCAATGACAGGGGCGAGGAAAAACTGTTTTTT
16,TRBV6-6,-,-,TRBJ1-2,CASSYPGGGRTRGYTF,TGTGCCAGCAGTTACCCTGGGGGGGGCAGGACTAGGGGCTACACCTTC
15,TRBV5-8,-,-,TRBJ1-5,CASSLVGRVDQPQHF,TGTGCCAGCAGCTTGGTGGGCAGGGTGGATCAGCCCCAGCATTTT
13,TRBV11-2,-,-,TRBJ1-2,CASGSRGNYGYTF,TGTGCCAGCGGGTCCAGGGGCAACTATGGCTACACCTTC
14,TRBV2,-,-,TRBJ2-5,CASSQDRSQETQYF,TGTGCCAGCAGTCAAGACAGGTCCCAAGAGACCCAGTACTTC
13,TRBV6-5,TRBD1,-,TRBJ2-7,CASSYSTGYEQYF,TGTGCCAGCAGTTACTCGACAGGGTACGAGCAGTACTTC
16,TRBV7-7,TRBD2,-,TRBJ2-1,CASSLAGSGGHNEQFF,TGTGCTAGCAGCTTAGCGGGTAGCGGGGGGCATAATGAGCAGTTCTTC
14,TRBV5-1,-,-,TRBJ2-5,CASSLVGREETQYF,TGCGCCAGCAGCTTGGTTGGCAGGGAAGAGACCCAGTACTTC
16,TRBV3-1/TRBV3-2,-,-,TRBJ1-1,CASSEGCLSIRTEAFF,TGTGCCAGCAGCGAGGGTTGTCTTTCAATTCGCACTGAAGCTTTCTTT
17,TRBV6-1,TRBD2,-,TRBJ2-2,CASSEGAGSGHTGELFF,TGTGCCAGCAGTGAAGGCGCAGGTAGCGGGCACACCGGGGAGCTGTTTTTT
14,TRBV6-5,TRBD1,-,TRBJ1-3,CASSRQGKGNTIYF,TGTGCCAGCAGTCGACAGGGGAAGGGAAACACCATATATTTT
17,TRBV4-1,-,-,TRBJ1-4,CASSQDTVYATNEKLFF,TGCGCCAGCAGCCAAGATACGGTTTATGCAACTAATGAAAAACTGTTTTTT
18,TRBV4-3,TRBD1,-,TRBJ1-6,CASSQEGAGTGLSSPLHF,TGCGCCAGCAGCCAAGAAGGGGCCGGGACAGGGCTTAGTTCACCCCTCCACTTT
15,TRBV5-4,-,-,TRBJ2-1,CASSRGGGSYNEQFF,TGTGCCAGCAGCAGGGGGGGTGGCTCCTACAATGAGCAGTTCTTC
15,TRBV9,-,-,TRBJ2-1,CASSPQQGTYNEQFF,TGTGCCAGCAGCCCGCAACAGGGGACTTACAATGAGCAGTTCTTC
16,TRBV11-2,TRBD2,-,TRBJ2-5,CASSLGLAGGGETQYF,TGTGCCAGCAGCTTAGGCCTAGCGGGGGGAGGAGAGACCCAGTACTTC
17,TRBV12-5,TRBD1,few,TRBJ2-7,CASGPSPTGPSSYEQYF,TGTGCTAGTGGTCCCAGTCCGACAGGGCCCTCCTCCTACGAGCAGTACTTC
12,TRBV6-6,-,few,TRBJ2-1,CASSPPTNEQFF,TGTGCCAGCAGCCCCCCTACCAATGAGCAGTTCTTC
15,TRBV6-1,-,-,TRBJ1-1,CASSDLQRPNTEAFF,TGTGCCAGCAGTGATCTTCAGCGGCCGAACACTGAAGCTTTCTTT
16,TRBV6-6,-,-,TRBJ1-5,CASSYGPRGRNQPQHF,TGTGCCAGCAGTTACGGGCCCAGGGGCAGGAATCAGCCCCAGCATTTT
13,TRBV4-3,-,few,TRBJ1-5,CASSQDSNQPQHF,TGCGCCAGCAGCCAAGACAGTAATCAGCCCCAGCATTTT
12,TRBV9,-,-,TRBJ2-1,CASSGQTNEQFF,TGTGCCAGCAGCGGCCAGACAAATGAGCAGTTCTTC
15,TRBV5-1,TRBD1,-,TRBJ2-5,CASSLGQGAKETQYF,TGCGCCAGCAGCTTGGGACAGGGAGCGAAAGAGACCCAGTACTTC
13,TRBV12-3/TRBV12-4,TRBD1,-,TRBJ2-5,CASSLRGLETQYF,TGTGCCAGCAGTTTAAGGGGGCTCGAGACCCAGTACTTC
15,TRBV12-5,TRBD1,-,TRBJ1-2,CASGSGQGANYGYTF,TGTGCTAGTGGTTCTGGACAGGGGGCTAACTATGGCTACACCTTC
13,TRBV3-1/TRBV3-2,-,-,TRBJ1-3,CASSLSRGNTIYF,TGTGCCAGCAGCCTATCCAGAGGAAACACCATATATTTT
14,TRBV2,TRBD1,-,TRBJ1-5,CASSGQGLNQPQHF,TGTGCCAGCAGCGGACAGGGGTTGAATCAGCCCCAGCATTTT
15,TRBV15,TRBD1,-,TRBJ1-1,CATSPQDRKGTEAFF,TGTGCCACCAGCCCCCAGGACAGGAAGGGAACTGAAGCTTTCTTT
17,TRBV19,TRBD1,-,TRBJ2-1,CASARDSPWGSYNEQFF,TGTGCCAGTGCCCGGGACAGTCCATGGGGCTCCTACAATGAGCAGTTCTTC
13,TRBV4-3,-,-,TRBJ2-1,CASSGSGYNEQFF,TGCGCCAGCAGCGGGAGCGGTTACAATGAGCAGTTCTTC
18,TRBV21-1,-,-,TRBJ2-3,CASSTPAERGETTDTQYF,TGTGCCAGCAGCACACCGGCCGAGCGGGGGGAGACCACAGATACGCAGTATTTT
15,TRBV5-1,TRBD2,-,TRBJ2-6,CASSPAGAGANVLTF,TGCGCCAGCAGCCCCGCGGGGGCTGGGGCCAACGTCCTGACTTTC
15,TRBV7-3,-,-,TRBJ2-2,CASSLNSAALGELFF,TGTGCCAGCAGCTTAAATAGCGCGGCCCTCGGGGAGCTGTTTTTT
16,TRBV2,TRBD1,-,TRBJ1-2,CASTRRLDRGTIGYTF,TGTGCCAGCACCAGACGCCTGGACAGGGGGACAATTGGCTACACCTTC
15,TRBV4-1,-,-,TRBJ2-2,CASSPQKANTGELFF,TGCGCCAGCAGCCCACAGAAGGCGAACACCGGGGAGCTGTTTTTT
15,TRBV2,TRBD2,-,TRBJ2-3,CASTRGASGTDTQYF,TGTGCCAGCACCCGAGGGGCTAGCGGGACAGATACGCAGTATTTT
16,TRBV3-1/TRBV3-2,-,-,TRBJ2-1,CASSQRGGTWVNEQFF,TGTGCCAGCAGCCAGCGAGGGGGAACCTGGGTCAATGAGCAGTTCTTC
14,TRBV3-1/TRBV3-2,TRBD2,-,TRBJ2-1,CASSHGLGGNEQFF,TGTGCCAGCAGCCACGGACTAGGTGGCAATGAGCAGTTCTTC
16,TRBV5-1,TRBD2,-,TRBJ2-1,CASSLGGGSVYNEQFF,TGCGCCAGCAGCTTGGGGGGCGGGAGCGTCTACAATGAGCAGTTCTTC
15,TRBV29-1,-,-,TRBJ1-1,CSVLLTRTGDTEAFF,TGCAGCGTCCTCTTGACACGTACGGGGGACACTGAAGCTTTCTTT
14,TRBV7-8,-,-,TRBJ1-5,CASSLGDSNQPQHF,TGTGCCAGCAGCTTAGGAGATAGCAATCAGCCCCAGCATTTT
14,TRBV14,-,-,TRBJ1-2,CASSQYGVVYGYTF,TGTGCCAGCAGCCAGTACGGGGTAGTCTATGGCTACACCTTC
12,TRBV12-3/TRBV12-4,-,few,TRBJ2-2,CASSSRAGELFF,TGTGCCAGCAGCAGCAGGGCCGGAGAGCTGTTTTTT
15,TRBV6-2/TRBV6-3,TRBD2,-,TRBJ2-1,CASSLAAGDGNEQFF,TGTGCCAGCAGTTTGGCCGCGGGAGACGGCAATGAGCAGTTCTTC
14,TRBV5-1,TRBD2,-,TRBJ2-7,CASSVLAGENEQYF,TGCGCCAGCAGTGTCTTGGCGGGAGAAAACGAGCAGTACTTC
21,TRBV9,TRBD2,few,TRBJ2-3,CASSPSPGGRGGRGGTDTQYF,TGTGCCAGCAGCCCCTCCCCGGGGGGGCGGGGGGGCCGCGGGGGCACAGATACGCAGTATTTT
16,TRBV5-6,-,few,TRBJ2-3,CASSSTWRGTTDTQYF,TGTGCCAGCAGCTCGACCTGGCGGGGAACCACAGATACGCAGTATTTT